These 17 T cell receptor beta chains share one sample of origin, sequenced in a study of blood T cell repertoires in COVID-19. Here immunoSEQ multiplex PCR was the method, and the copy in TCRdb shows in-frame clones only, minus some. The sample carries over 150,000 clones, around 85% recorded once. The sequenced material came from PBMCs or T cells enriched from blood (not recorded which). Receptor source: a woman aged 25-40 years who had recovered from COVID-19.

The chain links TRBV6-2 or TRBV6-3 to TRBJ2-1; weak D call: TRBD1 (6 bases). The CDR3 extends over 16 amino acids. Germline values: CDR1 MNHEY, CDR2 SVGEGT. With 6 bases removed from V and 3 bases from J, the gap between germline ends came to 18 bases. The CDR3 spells CASSSRRAGDYNEQFF. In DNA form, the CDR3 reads TGTGCCAGCAGCTCAAGAAGGGCAGGGGACTACAATGAGCAGTTCTTC.

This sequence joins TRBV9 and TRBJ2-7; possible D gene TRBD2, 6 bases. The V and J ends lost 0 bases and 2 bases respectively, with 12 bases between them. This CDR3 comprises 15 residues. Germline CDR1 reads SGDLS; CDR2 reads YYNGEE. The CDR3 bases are TGTGCCAGCAGCGTAGGCGGGGAAGGGGCCTACGAGCAGTACGTC. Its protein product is CASSVGGEGAYEQYV.

CDR3 residues: CASSSRDRVTDTQYF. The CDR3 DNA sequence: TGCGCCAGCAGCTCCCGGGACAGGGTCACAGATACGCAGTATTTT. The chain combines TRBV5-1 with TRBJ2-3, with TRBD1 matching over 9 bases. J was trimmed by 2 bases and V by 3 bases; bases with no gene match: 4. This CDR3 is 15 amino acids long. Germline-derived CDR1 and CDR2 are SGHRS and YFSETQ.

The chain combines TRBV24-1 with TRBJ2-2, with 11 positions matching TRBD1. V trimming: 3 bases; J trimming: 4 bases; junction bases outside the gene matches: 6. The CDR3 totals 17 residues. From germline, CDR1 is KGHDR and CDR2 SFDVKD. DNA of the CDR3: TGTGCCACCAGTGATGAGGGACAGGGGGTTTCCACCGGGGAGCTGTTTTTT. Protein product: CATSDEGQGVSTGELFF.

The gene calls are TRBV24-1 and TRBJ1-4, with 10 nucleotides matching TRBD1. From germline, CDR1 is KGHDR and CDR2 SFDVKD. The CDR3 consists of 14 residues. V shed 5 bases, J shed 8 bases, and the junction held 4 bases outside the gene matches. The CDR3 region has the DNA TGTGCCACCAGTGGGACAGGGGGGAAGGAAAAACTGTTTTTT. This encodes CATSGTGGKEKLFF.

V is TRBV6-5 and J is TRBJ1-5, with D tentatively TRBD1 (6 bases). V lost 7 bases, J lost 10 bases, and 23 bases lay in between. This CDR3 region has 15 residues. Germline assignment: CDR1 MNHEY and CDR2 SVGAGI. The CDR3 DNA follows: TGTGCCAGCACCCGGGGGGGCCAGGGAAGCCAACCCCAGCATTTT. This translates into CASTRGGQGSQPQHF.

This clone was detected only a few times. CDR3 region: CSASSGGREETQYF. CDR3 coding DNA: TGCAGTGCCAGTAGCGGGGGCAGGGAGGAGACCCAGTACTTC. The rearrangement joins TRBV20-1 to TRBJ2-5; 9 bases are shared with TRBD2. Germline trimming cut 6 bases from V and 5 bases from J; bases unmatched to any gene: 10. Germline values: CDR1 DFQATT, CDR2 SNEGSKA (reference sequence). The CDR3 sequence is 14 residues long.

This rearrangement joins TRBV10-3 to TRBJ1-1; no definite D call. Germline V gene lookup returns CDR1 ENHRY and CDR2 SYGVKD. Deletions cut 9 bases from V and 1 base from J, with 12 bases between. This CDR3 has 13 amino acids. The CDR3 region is CAIQTLANTEAFF. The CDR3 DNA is TGTGCCATACAGACCCTGGCGAACACTGAAGCTTTCTTT.

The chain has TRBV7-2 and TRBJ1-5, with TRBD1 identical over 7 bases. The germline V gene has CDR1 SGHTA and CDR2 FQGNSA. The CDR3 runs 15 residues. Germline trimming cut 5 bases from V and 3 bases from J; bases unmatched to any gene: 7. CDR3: CASSPRDSFNQPQHF. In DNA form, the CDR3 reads TGTGCCAGCAGCCCCCGGGACAGCTTCAATCAGCCCCAGCATTTT.

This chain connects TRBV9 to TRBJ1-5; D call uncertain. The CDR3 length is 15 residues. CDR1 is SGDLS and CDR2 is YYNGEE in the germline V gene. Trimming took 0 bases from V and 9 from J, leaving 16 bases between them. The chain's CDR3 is CASSVEAGGTMPQHF. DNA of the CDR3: TGTGCCAGCAGCGTAGAGGCAGGAGGTACGATGCCCCAGCATTTT.

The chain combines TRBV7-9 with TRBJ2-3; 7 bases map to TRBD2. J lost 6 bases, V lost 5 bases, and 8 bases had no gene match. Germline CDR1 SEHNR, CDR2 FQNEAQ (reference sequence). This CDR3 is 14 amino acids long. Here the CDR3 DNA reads TGTGCCAGCAGCCCCCTGGGGGGGAGGGATACGCAGTATTTT. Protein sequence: CASSPLGGRDTQYF.

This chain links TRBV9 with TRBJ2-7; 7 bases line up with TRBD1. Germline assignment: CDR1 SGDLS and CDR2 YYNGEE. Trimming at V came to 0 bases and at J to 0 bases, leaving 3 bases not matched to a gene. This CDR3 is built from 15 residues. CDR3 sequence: CASSVGAGGSYEQYF. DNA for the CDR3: TGTGCCAGCAGCGTAGGTGCAGGGGGCTCCTACGAGCAGTACTTC.

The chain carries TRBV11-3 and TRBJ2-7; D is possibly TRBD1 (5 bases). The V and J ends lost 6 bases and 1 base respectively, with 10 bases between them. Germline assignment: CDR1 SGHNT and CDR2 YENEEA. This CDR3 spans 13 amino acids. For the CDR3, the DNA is TGTGCCAGCAGTAATTCAGGGTCCTACGAGCAGTACTTC. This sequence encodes CASSNSGSYEQYF.

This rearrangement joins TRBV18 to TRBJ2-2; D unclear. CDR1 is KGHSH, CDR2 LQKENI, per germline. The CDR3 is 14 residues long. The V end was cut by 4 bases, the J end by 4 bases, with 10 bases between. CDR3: CASSLPAFTGELFF. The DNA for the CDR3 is TGTGCCAGCTCACTACCGGCCTTCACCGGGGAGCTGTTTTTT.

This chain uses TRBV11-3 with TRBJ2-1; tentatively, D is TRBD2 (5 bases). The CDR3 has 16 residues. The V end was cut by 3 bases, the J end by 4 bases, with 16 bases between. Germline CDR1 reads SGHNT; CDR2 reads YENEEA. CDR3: CASSLAGDYLYNEQFF. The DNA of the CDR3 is TGTGCCAGCAGCTTGGCCGGAGACTACTTGTACAATGAGCAGTTCTTC. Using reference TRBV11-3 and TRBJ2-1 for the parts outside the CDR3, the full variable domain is EAGVVQSPRYKIIEKKQPVAFWCNPISGHNTLYWYLQNLGQGPELLIRYENEEAVDDSQLPKDRFSAERLKGVDSTLKIQPAELGDSAVYLCASSLAGDYLYNEQFFGPGTRLTVL.

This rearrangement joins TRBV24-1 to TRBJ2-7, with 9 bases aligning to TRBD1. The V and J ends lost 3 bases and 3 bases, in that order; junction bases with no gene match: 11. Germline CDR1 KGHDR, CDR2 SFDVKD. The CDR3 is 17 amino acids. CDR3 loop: CATSDPGQGFSIYEQYF. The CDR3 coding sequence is TGTGCCACCAGTGATCCGGGACAGGGATTTTCAATCTACGAGCAGTACTTC.

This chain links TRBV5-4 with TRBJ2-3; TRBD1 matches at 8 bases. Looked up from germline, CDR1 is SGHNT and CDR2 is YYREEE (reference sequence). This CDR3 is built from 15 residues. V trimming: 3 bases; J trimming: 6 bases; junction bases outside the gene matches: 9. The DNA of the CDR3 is TGTGCCAGCAGCTCTGGGGACAGGCTGCGGGATACGCAGTATTTT. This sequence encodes CASSSGDRLRDTQYF.